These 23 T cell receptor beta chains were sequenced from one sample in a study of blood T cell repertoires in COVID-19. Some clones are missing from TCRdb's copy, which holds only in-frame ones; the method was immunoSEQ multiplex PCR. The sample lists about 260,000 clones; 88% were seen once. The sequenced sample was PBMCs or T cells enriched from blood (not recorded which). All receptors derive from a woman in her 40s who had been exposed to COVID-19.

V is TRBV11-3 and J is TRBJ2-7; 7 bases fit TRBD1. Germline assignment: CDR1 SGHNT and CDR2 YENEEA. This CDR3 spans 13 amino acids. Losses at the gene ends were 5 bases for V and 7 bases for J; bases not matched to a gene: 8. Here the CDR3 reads CASSVNRDSEQYV. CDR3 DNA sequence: TGTGCCAGCAGCGTAAACCGGGACAGTGAGCAGTACGTC.

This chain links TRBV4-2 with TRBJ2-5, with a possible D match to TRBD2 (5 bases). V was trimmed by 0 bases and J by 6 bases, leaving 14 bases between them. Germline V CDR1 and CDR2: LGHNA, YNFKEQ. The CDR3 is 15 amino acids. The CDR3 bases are TGTGCCAGCAGCCAAGATTGGACTCCTAACAAGACCCAGTACTTC. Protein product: CASSQDWTPNKTQYF.

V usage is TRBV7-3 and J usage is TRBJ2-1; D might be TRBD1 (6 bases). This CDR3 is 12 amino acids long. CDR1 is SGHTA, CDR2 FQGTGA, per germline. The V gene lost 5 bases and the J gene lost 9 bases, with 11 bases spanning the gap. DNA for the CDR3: TGTGCCAGCAGCCTCACAGGGAGTGAGCAGTTCTTC. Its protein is CASSLTGSEQFF.

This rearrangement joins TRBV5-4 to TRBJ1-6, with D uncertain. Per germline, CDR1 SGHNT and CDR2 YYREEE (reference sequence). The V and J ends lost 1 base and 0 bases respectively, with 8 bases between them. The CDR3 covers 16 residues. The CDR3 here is CASSLYSSSYNSPLHF. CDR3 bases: TGTGCCAGCAGCTTGTACAGCAGCTCCTATAATTCACCCCTCCACTTT.

The CDR3, as DNA: TGCGCCAGCAGCCAAGACCCCTTGGCCTCCGGGTATGGCTACACCTTC. This gives the protein CASSQDPLASGYGYTF. The rearrangement joins TRBV4-3 to TRBJ1-2; no clear D gene. This CDR3 comprises 16 residues. V dropped 0 bases and J dropped 5 bases, with 16 bases sitting between them. CDR1 is LGHNA and CDR2 is YSLEER in the germline V gene.

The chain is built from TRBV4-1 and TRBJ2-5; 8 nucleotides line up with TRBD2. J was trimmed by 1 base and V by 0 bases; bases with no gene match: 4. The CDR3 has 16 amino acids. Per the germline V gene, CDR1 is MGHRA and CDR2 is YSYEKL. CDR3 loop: CASSQESGGPQETQYF. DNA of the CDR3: TGCGCCAGCAGCCAAGAGTCGGGGGGGCCCCAAGAGACCCAGTACTTC.

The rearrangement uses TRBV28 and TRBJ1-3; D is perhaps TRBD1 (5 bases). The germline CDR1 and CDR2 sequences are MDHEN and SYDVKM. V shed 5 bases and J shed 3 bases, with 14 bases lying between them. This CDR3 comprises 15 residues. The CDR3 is CASSPRDSFGNTIYF. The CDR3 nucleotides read TGTGCCAGCAGTCCTCGCGACAGTTTTGGAAACACCATATATTTT.

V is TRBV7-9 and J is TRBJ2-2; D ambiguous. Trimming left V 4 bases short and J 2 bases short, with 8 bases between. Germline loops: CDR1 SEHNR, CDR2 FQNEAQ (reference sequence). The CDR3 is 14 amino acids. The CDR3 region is CASSSQVNTGELFF. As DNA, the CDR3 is TGTGCCAGCAGCTCCCAGGTCAACACCGGGGAGCTGTTTTTT.

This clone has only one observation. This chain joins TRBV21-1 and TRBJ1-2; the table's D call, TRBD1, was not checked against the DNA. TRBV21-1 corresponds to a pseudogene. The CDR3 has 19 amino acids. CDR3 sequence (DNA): TGTGCCAGCAGCAAAGGGGCATTTGGGCCCCAGCCCCACGTAAGCGGCTACACCTTC. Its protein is CASSKGAFGPQPHVSGYTF.

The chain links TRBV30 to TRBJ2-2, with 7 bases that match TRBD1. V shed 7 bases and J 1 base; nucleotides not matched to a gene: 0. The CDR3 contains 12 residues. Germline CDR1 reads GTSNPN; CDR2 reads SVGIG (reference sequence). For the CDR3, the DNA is TGTGCCTACAGGGGGAACACCGGGGAGCTGTTTTTT. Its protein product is CAYRGNTGELFF.

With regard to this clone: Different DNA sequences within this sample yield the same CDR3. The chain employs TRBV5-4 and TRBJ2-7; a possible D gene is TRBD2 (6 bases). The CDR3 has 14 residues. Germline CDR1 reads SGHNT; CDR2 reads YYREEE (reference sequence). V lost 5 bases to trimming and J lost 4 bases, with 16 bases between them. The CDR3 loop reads CASSPRDSPYEQYF. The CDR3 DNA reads TGTGCCAGCAGTCCCCGGGACTCCCCATACGAGCAGTACTTC.

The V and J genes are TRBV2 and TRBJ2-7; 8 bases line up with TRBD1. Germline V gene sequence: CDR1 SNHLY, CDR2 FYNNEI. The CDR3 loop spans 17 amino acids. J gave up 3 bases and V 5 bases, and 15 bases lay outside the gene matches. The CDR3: CASSMRTGTGRLYEQYF. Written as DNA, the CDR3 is TGTGCCAGCAGTATGAGGACCGGGACAGGACGACTCTACGAGCAGTACTTC.

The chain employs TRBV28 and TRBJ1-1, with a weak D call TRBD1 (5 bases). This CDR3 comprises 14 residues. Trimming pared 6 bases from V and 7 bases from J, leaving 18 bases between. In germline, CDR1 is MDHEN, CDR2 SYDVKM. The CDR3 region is CASSDHQGMLEAFF. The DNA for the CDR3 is TGTGCCAGCAGCGATCATCAGGGTATGCTTGAAGCTTTCTTT.

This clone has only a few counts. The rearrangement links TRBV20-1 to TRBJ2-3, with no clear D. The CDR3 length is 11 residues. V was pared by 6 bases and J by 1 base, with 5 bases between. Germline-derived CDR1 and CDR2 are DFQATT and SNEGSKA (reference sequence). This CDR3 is CSAAGTDTQYF. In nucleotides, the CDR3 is TGCAGTGCGGCGGGCACAGATACGCAGTATTTT.

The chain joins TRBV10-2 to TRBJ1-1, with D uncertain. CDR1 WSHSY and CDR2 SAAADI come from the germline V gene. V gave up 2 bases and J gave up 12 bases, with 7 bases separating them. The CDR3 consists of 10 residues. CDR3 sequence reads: CASSEILTFF. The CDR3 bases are TGCGCCAGCAGTGAGATTCTAACTTTCTTT.

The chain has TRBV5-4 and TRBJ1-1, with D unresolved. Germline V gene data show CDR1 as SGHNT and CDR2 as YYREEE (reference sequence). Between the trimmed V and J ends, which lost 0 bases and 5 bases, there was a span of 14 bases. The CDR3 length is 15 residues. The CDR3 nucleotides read TGTGCCAGCAGCTTGGACCTCTTGGCGGAGACTGAAGCTTTCTTT. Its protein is CASSLDLLAETEAFF.

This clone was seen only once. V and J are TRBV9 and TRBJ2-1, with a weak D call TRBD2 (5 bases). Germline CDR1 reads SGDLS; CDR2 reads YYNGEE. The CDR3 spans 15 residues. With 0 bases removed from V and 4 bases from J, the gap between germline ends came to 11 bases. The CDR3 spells CASSVVASRYNEQFF. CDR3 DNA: TGTGCCAGCAGCGTAGTAGCGTCAAGGTACAATGAGCAGTTCTTC.

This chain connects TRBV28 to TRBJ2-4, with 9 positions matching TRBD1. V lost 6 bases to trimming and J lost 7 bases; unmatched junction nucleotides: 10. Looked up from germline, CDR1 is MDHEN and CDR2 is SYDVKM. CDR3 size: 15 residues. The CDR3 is CASSDTGGAHNIQYF. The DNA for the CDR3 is TGTGCCAGCAGCGACACAGGGGGCGCACACAACATTCAGTACTTC.

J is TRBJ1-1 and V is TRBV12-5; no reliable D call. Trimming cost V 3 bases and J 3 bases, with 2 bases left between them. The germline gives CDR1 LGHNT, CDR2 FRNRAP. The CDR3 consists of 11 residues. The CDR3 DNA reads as TGTGCTAGTGGTTTCGACACTGAAGCTTTCTTT. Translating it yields CASGFDTEAFF.

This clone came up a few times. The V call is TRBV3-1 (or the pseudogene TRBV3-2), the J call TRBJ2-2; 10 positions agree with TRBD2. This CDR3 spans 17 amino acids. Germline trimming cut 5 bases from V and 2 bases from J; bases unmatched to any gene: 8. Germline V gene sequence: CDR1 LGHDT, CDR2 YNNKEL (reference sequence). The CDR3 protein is CASSLPSGGGNTGELFF. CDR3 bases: TGTGCCAGCAGCTTACCCAGCGGGGGGGGAAACACCGGGGAGCTGTTTTTT.

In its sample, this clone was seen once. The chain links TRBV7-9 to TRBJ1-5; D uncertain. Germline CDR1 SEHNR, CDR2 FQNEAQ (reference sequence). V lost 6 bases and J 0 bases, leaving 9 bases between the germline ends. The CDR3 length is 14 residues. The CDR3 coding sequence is TGTGCCAGCAGACGGGAGGGTAGCAATCAGCCCCAGCATTTT. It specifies CASRREGSNQPQHF.

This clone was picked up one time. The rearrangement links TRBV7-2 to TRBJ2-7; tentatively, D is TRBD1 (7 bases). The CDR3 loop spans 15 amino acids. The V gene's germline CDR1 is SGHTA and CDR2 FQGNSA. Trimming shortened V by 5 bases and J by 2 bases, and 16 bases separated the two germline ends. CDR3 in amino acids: CASSQPRGDTYEQYF. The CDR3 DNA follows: TGTGCCAGCAGCCAACCCAGGGGGGATACCTACGAGCAGTACTTC.

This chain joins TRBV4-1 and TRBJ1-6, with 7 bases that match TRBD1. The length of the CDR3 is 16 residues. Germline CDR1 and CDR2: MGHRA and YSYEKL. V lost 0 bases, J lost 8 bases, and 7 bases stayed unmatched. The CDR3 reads CASSQDQGVGYSPLHF. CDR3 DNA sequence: TGCGCCAGCAGCCAAGATCAGGGGGTTGGGTATTCACCCCTCCACTTT.